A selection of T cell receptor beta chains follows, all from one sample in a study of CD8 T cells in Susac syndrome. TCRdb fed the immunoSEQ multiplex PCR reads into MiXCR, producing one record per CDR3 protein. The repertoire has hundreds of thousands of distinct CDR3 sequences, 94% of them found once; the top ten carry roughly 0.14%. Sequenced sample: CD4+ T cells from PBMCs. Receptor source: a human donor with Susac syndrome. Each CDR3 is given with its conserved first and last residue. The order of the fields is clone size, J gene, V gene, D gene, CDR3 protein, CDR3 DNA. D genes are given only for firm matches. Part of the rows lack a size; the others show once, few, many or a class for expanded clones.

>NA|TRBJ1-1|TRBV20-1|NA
CSASPGWTEAFF
TGCAGTGCTAGCCCAGGTTGGACTGAAGCTTTCTTT
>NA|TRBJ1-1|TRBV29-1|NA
CSVGANTEAFF
TGCAGCGTAGGGGCCAACACTGAAGCTTTCTTT
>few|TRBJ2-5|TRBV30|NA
CAWSQGPRLNF
TGTGCCTGGAGTCAGGGACCACGGTTGAACTTC
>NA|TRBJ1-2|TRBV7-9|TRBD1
CASSRSQDRDGGYTF
TGTGCCAGCAGCCGGTCCCAGGACAGGGACGGTGGCTACACCTTC
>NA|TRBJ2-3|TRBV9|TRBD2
CASSVVGGGDTQYF
TGTGCCAGCAGCGTAGTCGGGGGGGGAGATACGCAGTATTTT
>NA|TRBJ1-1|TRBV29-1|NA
CSVEDLGTEAFF
TGCAGCGTTGAAGATTTAGGGACAGAAGCTTTCTTT
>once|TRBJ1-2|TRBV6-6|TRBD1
CASSYGQDDGYTF
TGTGCCAGCAGTTACGGACAGGATGATGGCTACACCTTC
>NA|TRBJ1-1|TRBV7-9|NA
CASSPYPNTEAFF
TGTGCCAGCAGCCCCTACCCGAACACTGAAGCTTTCTTT
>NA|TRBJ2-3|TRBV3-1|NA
CASSQRGPDTQYF
TGTGCCAGCAGCCAACGGGGCCCAGATACGCAGTATTTT
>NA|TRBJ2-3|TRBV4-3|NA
CASSQEGRLAPNTDTQYF
TGCGCCAGCAGCCAAGAAGGAAGGCTAGCCCCGAACACAGATACGCAGTATTTT
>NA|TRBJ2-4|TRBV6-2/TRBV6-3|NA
CASSYTAGQNIQYF
TGTGCCAGCAGTTATACGGCGGGACAAAACATTCAGTACTTC
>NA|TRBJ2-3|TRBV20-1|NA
CSARQRPLRDTQYF
TGCAGTGCTAGACAACGCCCTCTGAGGGATACGCAGTATTTT
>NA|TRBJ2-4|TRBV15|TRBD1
CATSRDGQGDIQYF
TGTGCCACCAGCAGAGATGGACAGGGAGACATTCAGTACTTC
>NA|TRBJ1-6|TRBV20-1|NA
CSARGKTGYGSPLHF
TGCAGTGCTAGAGGGAAAACAGGGTACGGTTCACCCCTCCACTTT
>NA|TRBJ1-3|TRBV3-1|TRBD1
CASSRGTGLSSGNTIYF
TGTGCCAGCAGCCGGGGGACAGGGTTGAGCTCTGGAAACACCATATATTTT
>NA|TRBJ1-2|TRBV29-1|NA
CSAWTRGRDYGYTF
TGCAGCGCCTGGACCAGGGGCAGGGACTATGGCTACACCTTC
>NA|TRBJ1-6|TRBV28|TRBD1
CASSAGQGWNSPLHF
TGTGCCAGCAGTGCCGGACAGGGGTGGAATTCACCCCTCCACTTT